This record looks at one T cell receptor beta chain sequence and its context. Its antigen remains unidentified. Sequencing used immunoSEQ multiplex PCR; TCRdb keeps in-frame clones, though not all of them. The table shows about 2.2 million clones, with more than 85% occurring only once. The CDR3 is made up of 13 amino acids. Trimming cost V 2 bases and J 7 bases, with 10 bases left between them. The germline gives CDR1 SGHDT, CDR2 YYEEEE. This sample was included in a study of shared clonotypes between healthy human individuals. Study-level points and caveats: Unshared clonotypes carried lower generation probabilities than those common to all four donors.

In the naive CD8 group, cells lacked CD45RO and were positively selected for CCR7, so terminally differentiated effector memory CD45RA+ cells were left out. Study donors comprised healthy, HIV-negative adults devoid of recent acute infection or vaccination. All of the donors resided in Nashville, Tennessee, and each was a Caucasian adult. Sequenced: naive CD8+ T cells from PBMCs. V and J are TRBV5-6 and TRBJ2-1; perhaps TRBD1 as D (6 bases). The source is a man aged 18 to 30 in good health. Some clones in this sample may be carry-over from other donors' samples. CDR3 DNA sequence: TGTGCCAGCAGCTTCTCCAGGGGTAATGAGCAGTTCTTC. Translation: CASSFSRGNEQFF.